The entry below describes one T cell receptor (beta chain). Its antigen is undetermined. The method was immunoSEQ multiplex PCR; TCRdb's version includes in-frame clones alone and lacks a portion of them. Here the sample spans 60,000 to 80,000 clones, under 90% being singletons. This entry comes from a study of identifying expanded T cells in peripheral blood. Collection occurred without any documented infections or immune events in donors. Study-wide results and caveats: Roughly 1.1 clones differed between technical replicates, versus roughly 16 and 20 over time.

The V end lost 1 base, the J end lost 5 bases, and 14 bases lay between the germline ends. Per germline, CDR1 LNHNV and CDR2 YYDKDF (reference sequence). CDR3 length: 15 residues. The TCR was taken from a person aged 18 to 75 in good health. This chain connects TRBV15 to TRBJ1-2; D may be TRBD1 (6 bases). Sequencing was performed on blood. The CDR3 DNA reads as TGTGCCACCAGCAGAGGCACGACAGGCGTTTATGGCTACACCTTC. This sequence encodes CATSRGTTGVYGYTF.